This passage covers 19 T cell receptor beta chains from one sample sequenced in a study of HIV-infected patients and healthy controls. A single record per CDR3 protein comes from TCRdb applying MiXCR to the 5' RACE reads. This sample has under 70,000 distinct CDR3 sequences; roughly 19% occur once, and the top ten carry approximately 1.5%. Source material: CD4+ T cells from blood. Receptors originate from a human donor in good health.

This clonotype was counted many times. The chain combines TRBV2 with TRBJ1-1; 9 nucleotides agree with TRBD1. Per the germline V gene, CDR1 is SNHLY and CDR2 is FYNNEI. The CDR3 length is 14 residues. With V trimmed by 6 bases and J by 1 base, 3 bases remained unmatched. CDR3 amino acids: CASSLQGANTEAFF. Here the CDR3 DNA reads TGTGCCAGCAGCCTACAGGGGGCGAACACTGAAGCTTTCTTT.

This clonotype was counted ten times or more. This chain joins TRBV12-3 or TRBV12-4 and TRBJ2-1, with TRBD2 matching 9 bases. CDR3 length: 16 residues. The V and J ends lost 6 bases and 6 bases, in that order; junction bases with no gene match: 12. DNA for the CDR3: TGTGCCAGCAGCCCTGGACTAGCGCCCACTATCAATGAGCAGTTCTTC. It specifies CASSPGLAPTINEQFF.

V gene TRBV12-3 or TRBV12-4 combines with J gene TRBJ2-3, with 9 bases aligning to TRBD2. The CDR3 loop spans 14 amino acids. J was trimmed by 4 bases and V by 2 bases; bases with no gene match: 1. This chain's CDR3 is CASSLRLAADTQYF. CDR3 nucleotides: TGTGCCAGCAGTTTAAGACTAGCGGCAGATACGCAGTATTTT.

This clonotype was seen ten or more times. This sequence joins TRBV6-6 and TRBJ1-1, with TRBD1 matching over 8 bases. J was trimmed by 5 bases and V by 10 bases; bases with no gene match: 6. Germline V CDR1 and CDR2: MNHNY, SVGAGI (reference sequence). The CDR3 spans 12 residues. CDR3 nucleotides: TGTGCCACGGACAGGGCGGGTACTGAAGCTTTCTTT. Its protein product is CATDRAGTEAFF.

The chain recombines TRBV19 with TRBJ2-6; no definite D call. Germline assignment: CDR1 LNHDA and CDR2 SQIVND (reference sequence). This CDR3 is 16 amino acids long. Trimming removed 4 bases at V and 3 bases at J, with 13 bases between. The CDR3 here is CASSTRPTSGANVLTF. The CDR3 coding sequence is TGTGCCAGTAGTACCCGACCCACCAGTGGGGCCAACGTCCTGACTTTC.

This clonotype has at least ten counts. The chain joins TRBV28 to TRBJ2-6, with TRBD1 matching over 8 bases. CDR1 MDHEN and CDR2 SYDVKM come from the germline V gene. This CDR3 has 16 amino acids. Trimming took 5 bases from V and 2 from J; bases not matched to a gene: 5. CDR3 bases: TGTGCCAGCAGTGTAGGGGGACAGGCTGGGGCCAACGTCCTGACTTTC. It codes for CASSVGGQAGANVLTF.

The rearrangement uses TRBV4-2 and TRBJ2-1; unclear D gene. The V end lost 1 base, the J end lost 4 bases, and 5 bases lay between the germline ends. This CDR3 spans 13 amino acids. The germline CDR1 and CDR2 sequences are LGHNA and YNFKEQ. As DNA, the CDR3 is TGTGCCAGCAGCCAAGTCAGTTACAATGAGCAGTTCTTC. It is translated as CASSQVSYNEQFF.

This clonotype was counted ten times or more. The V call is TRBV3-1, the J call TRBJ2-1, with TRBD2 matching over 15 bases. V trimming: 1 base; J trimming: 0 bases; junction bases outside the gene matches: 13. The CDR3 spans 22 residues. Germline CDR1 and CDR2: LGHDT and YNNKEL (reference sequence). DNA of the CDR3: TGTGCCAGCAGCCAAGGGGGGGTCCCGGGACTAGCGGGAGGCACCTCCTACAATGAGCAGTTCTTC. This codes for CASSQGGVPGLAGGTSYNEQFF.

The rearrangement uses TRBV5-5 and TRBJ2-2, with 9 bases matching TRBD2. V dropped 6 bases and J dropped 1; count of bases not matched to a gene: 4. This CDR3 contains 15 residues. Germline V gene data show CDR1 as SGHKS and CDR2 as YYEKEE (reference sequence). This CDR3 is CASNLAGQNTGELFF. CDR3 sequence (DNA): TGTGCCAGCAACCTAGCGGGACAGAACACCGGGGAGCTGTTTTTT.

This clonotype was counted many times. This chain links TRBV19 with TRBJ2-3; D is unclear. The V end was cut by 9 bases, the J end by 0 bases, with 16 bases between. Germline V gives CDR1 LNHDA, CDR2 SQIVND (reference sequence). There are 15 residues in the CDR3. CDR3: CASQAGGSSTDTQYF. The CDR3 DNA is TGTGCCAGCCAAGCCGGCGGATCTAGCACAGATACGCAGTATTTT.

The V call is TRBV19, the J call TRBJ1-1, with D tentatively TRBD1 (6 bases). Germline lookup yields CDR1 LNHDA and CDR2 SQIVND (reference sequence). The V end was cut by 0 bases, the J end by 1 base, with 9 bases between. This CDR3 is 15 amino acids long. The CDR3 sequence: CASSIEWGRNTEAFF. The CDR3 nucleotides are TGTGCCAGTAGTATAGAGTGGGGGCGGAACACTGAAGCTTTCTTT.

The chain is built from TRBV6-5 and TRBJ1-2; D not resolved. The germline gives CDR1 MNHEY, CDR2 SVGAGI. Trimming took 6 bases from V and 3 from J, leaving 11 bases between them. The CDR3 runs to 13 residues. Written as DNA, the CDR3 is TGTGCCAGCAGCTCTACCCTCGACTATGGCTACACCTTC. It specifies CASSSTLDYGYTF.

The sample holds a few counts of this clonotype. This chain connects TRBV2 to TRBJ2-4; D unclear. The CDR3 sequence is 15 residues long. Germline lookup yields CDR1 SNHLY and CDR2 FYNNEI. V dropped 4 bases and J dropped 1 base, with 11 bases sitting between them. CDR3 protein: CASSGGEAAKNIQYF. DNA for the CDR3: TGTGCCAGCAGTGGAGGTGAAGCGGCCAAAAACATTCAGTACTTC.

A few counts support this clonotype. The chain joins TRBV3-1 to TRBJ2-5; D is unclear. With 0 bases removed from V and 4 bases from J, the gap between germline ends came to 6 bases. Germline assignment: CDR1 LGHDT and CDR2 YNNKEL (reference sequence). This CDR3 region has 13 residues. The CDR3 region has the DNA TGTGCCAGCAGCCAAGAACCGATAGAGACCCAGTACTTC. Encoded protein: CASSQEPIETQYF.

This clonotype has a handful of counts. The rearrangement uses TRBV27 and TRBJ1-4, with a possible D match to TRBD1 (5 bases). V lost 4 bases, J lost 5 bases, and 17 bases lay in between. The V gene's germline CDR1 is MNHEY and CDR2 SMNVEV (reference sequence). This CDR3 comprises 16 residues. In nucleotides, the CDR3 is TGTGCCAGCAGTTCTACAAGACAGAAAACGAATGAAAAACTGTTTTTT. Protein sequence: CASSSTRQKTNEKLFF.

This clonotype was seen more than once but under ten times. The rearrangement links TRBV20-1 to TRBJ1-2; 7 nucleotides line up with TRBD1. The CDR3 contains 14 residues. The V segment lost 3 bases and the J segment 4 bases; nucleotides outside the gene matches: 8. Germline V gene data show CDR1 as DFQATT and CDR2 as SNEGSKA (reference sequence). CDR3: CSASDDREVYGYTF. The CDR3 bases are TGCAGTGCTAGTGACGACAGGGAGGTCTATGGCTACACCTTC.

The V and J genes are TRBV5-4 and TRBJ2-3, with D possibly matching TRBD1 (6 bases). The CDR3 sequence is 16 residues long. Trimming took 4 bases from V and 0 from J, leaving 15 bases between them. CDR1 is SGHNT and CDR2 is YYREEE in the germline V gene (reference sequence). The CDR3 region is CASSRRQVLSTDTQYF. The CDR3 nucleotides are TGTGCCAGCAGCAGGAGACAGGTTCTCAGCACAGATACGCAGTATTTT.

The V gene is TRBV12-3 or TRBV12-4, the J gene TRBJ1-5; D remains ambiguous. V dropped 1 base and J dropped 2 bases, with 9 bases sitting between them. The CDR3 is 15 residues long. The CDR3 DNA reads TGTGCCAGCAGTTTAGAAGGGAGCGGCAATCAGCCCCAGCATTTT. This codes for CASSLEGSGNQPQHF.

At least ten counts were recorded for this clonotype. This rearrangement joins TRBV9 to TRBJ2-5; 11 bases fit TRBD2. Germline CDR1 is SGDLS and CDR2 is YYNGEE. Trimming at V came to 1 base and at J to 2 bases, leaving 10 bases not matched to a gene. The length of the CDR3 is 18 residues. The CDR3 DNA follows: TGTGCCAGCAGCGTAAGTGTGAGGCTAGCGGGGGGTCAAGAGACCCAGTACTTC. Protein: CASSVSVRLAGGQETQYF.